The 2 T cell receptor beta chains presented below share a single source sample, sequenced in a study of identical twins. MiXCR was run by TCRdb on the 5' RACE reads, yielding one entry per CDR3 protein. The sample lists about 480,000 distinct CDR3 sequences; 13% to 15% were seen once. The same specimen was also included in a second study, on yellow fever vaccine responses in identical twins.

The sequenced sample consisted of CD4+ T cells sorted from blood. Receptors originate from a woman younger than 30 in good health.

The chain recombines TRBV20-1 with TRBJ2-5; D gene unclear. Germline V gene data show CDR1 as DFQATT and CDR2 as SNEGSKA (reference sequence). The CDR3 contains 14 residues. V lost 3 bases and J lost 2, with 13 bases in between. CDR3 nucleotide sequence: TGCAGTGCTAGTACCCAGGCCCTGCAAGAGACCCAGTACTTC. It specifies CSASTQALQETQYF.

The V gene is TRBV5-1, the J gene TRBJ2-3, with 7 bases lining up with TRBD2. The V gene end was trimmed by 0 bases and the J gene end by 6 bases; junction bases not matched to a gene: 4. CDR1 is SGHRS and CDR2 is YFSETQ in the germline V gene. The CDR3 length is 14 residues. This CDR3 reads CASSLGAGRDTQYF. The DNA of the CDR3 is TGCGCCAGCAGCTTGGGAGCGGGGAGGGATACGCAGTATTTT.